Below, 28 T cell receptor beta chains from the same sample are listed, as sequenced in a study of cytomegalovirus exposure and HLA in healthy donors. Vbeta (60) and Jbeta (13) primers were used in the PCR. The repertoire was sequenced with immunoSEQ multiplex PCR; TCRdb's copy has only in-frame clones and lacks some. Of roughly 150,000 clones in the sample, approximately 78% are singletons; the top ten hold 1.4% to 1.5%. Material: PBMCs. The source is a male donor in good health and CMV-seronegative.

This sequence joins TRBV7-2 and TRBJ1-1; D not resolved. CDR3 length equals 15 residues. Between the trimmed V and J ends, which lost 7 bases and 4 bases, there was a span of 19 bases. Looked up from germline, CDR1 is SGHTA and CDR2 is FQGNSA. The CDR3 nucleotides read TGTGCCAGCAATAACCCCCCCACTATACTCACTGAAGCTTTCTTT. Amino acid sequence: CASNNPPTILTEAFF.

This sequence joins TRBV4-1 and TRBJ2-5, with TRBD2 identical over 9 bases. There are 13 residues in the CDR3. V shed 6 bases and J 7 bases; nucleotides not matched to a gene: 6. Per the germline V gene, CDR1 is MGHRA and CDR2 is YSYEKL. CDR3 residues: CASSLAGSGTQYF. CDR3 DNA: TGCGCCAGCAGTCTAGCGGGGTCGGGGACCCAGTACTTC.

The rearrangement joins TRBV11-2 to TRBJ1-4; D gene unclear. In germline, CDR1 is SGHAT, CDR2 FQNNGV. The V and J ends lost 5 bases and 3 bases respectively, with 13 bases between them. The CDR3 extends over 15 amino acids. Here the CDR3 reads CASSPAGRSNEKLFF. The CDR3 DNA sequence: TGTGCCAGCAGCCCCGCCGGGAGATCTAATGAAAAACTGTTTTTT.

The chain employs TRBV19 and TRBJ2-1, with a possible D match to TRBD1 (6 bases). Trimming pared 9 bases from V and 1 base from J, leaving 13 bases between. The CDR3 sequence is 14 residues long. The germline CDR1 and CDR2 sequences are LNHDA and SQIVND (reference sequence). Written as DNA, the CDR3 is TGTGCCAGGCCCCAGGGGAAATCCTACAATGAGCAGTTCTTC. Translating gives CARPQGKSYNEQFF.

V usage is TRBV7-2 and J usage is TRBJ2-3; a possible D gene is TRBD1 (6 bases). The CDR3 consists of 15 residues. V dropped 1 base and J dropped 1 base, with 9 bases sitting between them. Germline lookup yields CDR1 SGHTA and CDR2 FQGNSA. This CDR3 is CASSLVGAGTDTQYF. The CDR3, as DNA: TGTGCCAGCAGCTTAGTGGGGGCGGGCACAGATACGCAGTATTTT.

This clone turned up a few times. The chain carries TRBV5-4 and TRBJ2-1; D unresolved. Per germline, CDR1 SGHNT and CDR2 YYREEE (reference sequence). CDR3 size: 13 residues. The germline V and J ends were trimmed by 4 bases and 0 bases, with 5 bases remaining between them. The CDR3 bases are TGTGCCAGCAGCGCGCGCTCCTACAATGAGCAGTTCTTC. Translating gives CASSARSYNEQFF.

CDR3 DNA sequence: TGCGCCAGCATCAGGAATCCGGACTCGGAGGGGTCCTACAATGAGCAGTTCTTC. The encoded protein is CASIRNPDSEGSYNEQFF. The chain couples TRBV5-1 to TRBJ2-1; maybe TRBD2 (6 bases). The V and J ends lost 6 bases and 1 base respectively, with 23 bases between them. The CDR3 consists of 18 residues. From germline, CDR1 is SGHRS and CDR2 YFSETQ. Looking up the rest from reference TRBV5-1 and TRBJ2-1 gives the full variable domain: KAGVTQTPRYLIKTRGQQVTLSCSPISGHRSVSWYQQTPGQGLQFLFEYFSETQRNKGNFPGRFSGRQFSNSRSEMNVSTLELGDSALYLCASIRNPDSEGSYNEQFFGPGTRLTVL.

A few counts support this clone. J is TRBJ2-7 and V is TRBV4-1; D may be TRBD1 (7 bases). Germline V gene data show CDR1 as MGHRA and CDR2 as YSYEKL. The CDR3 length is 17 residues. V was trimmed by 1 base and J by 2 bases, leaving 18 bases between them. The CDR3: CASSQVFVRRGAYEQYF. The DNA of the CDR3 is TGCGCCAGCAGCCAAGTTTTTGTGCGCAGGGGGGCCTACGAGCAGTACTTC.

This chain links TRBV11-2 with TRBJ2-7; 7 bases map to TRBD1. The CDR3 has 13 amino acids. Per the germline V gene, CDR1 is SGHAT and CDR2 is FQNNGV. Trimming took 7 bases from V and 2 from J; bases not matched to a gene: 5. Here the CDR3 reads CASTPDRTYEQYF. The DNA for the CDR3 is TGTGCCAGCACCCCGGACAGGACCTACGAGCAGTACTTC.

The chain employs TRBV6-1 and TRBJ2-5, with D possibly matching TRBD2 (5 bases). CDR1 is MNHNS, CDR2 SASEGT, per germline. The V end lost 2 bases, the J end lost 4 bases, and 14 bases lay between the germline ends. This CDR3 is built from 15 residues. The CDR3 nucleotides are TGTGCCAGCAGTGAATGGGGAGCGCGCCCAGAGACCCAGTACTTC. It yields the protein CASSEWGARPETQYF.

Turning to this clone: The sample carries other DNA sequences with the same CDR3. J is TRBJ1-1 and V is TRBV7-3; no reliable D call. The CDR3 extends over 13 amino acids. Per germline, CDR1 SGHTA and CDR2 FQGTGA. V shed 2 bases and J shed 2 bases, with 6 bases lying between them. The CDR3 sequence is CASSLGQNTEAFF. The DNA for the CDR3 is TGTGCCAGCAGCTTAGGGCAAAACACTGAAGCTTTCTTT.

This chain connects TRBV15 to TRBJ1-6; unclear D gene. The V end lost 6 bases, the J end lost 9 bases, and 18 bases lay between the germline ends. The CDR3 has 15 amino acids. The germline CDR1 and CDR2 sequences are LNHNV and YYDKDF (reference sequence). CDR3 DNA sequence: TGTGCCACCAGGGACGAGACGGTGAGCGGTTCACCCCTCCACTTT. Protein sequence: CATRDETVSGSPLHF.

This CDR3 is CASTPAPRQGLSGYTF. For the CDR3, the DNA is TGTGCCAGCACCCCGGCCCCTCGACAGGGCCTGAGTGGCTACACCTTC. V is TRBV28 and J is TRBJ1-2; TRBD1 matches at 7 bases. J gave up 7 bases and V 7 bases, and 18 bases lay outside the gene matches. Germline lookup yields CDR1 MDHEN and CDR2 SYDVKM. CDR3 length equals 16 residues.

The J gene is TRBJ1-5, the V gene TRBV18; 9 nucleotides agree with TRBD1. CDR1 and CDR2 from the germline V gene are KGHSH and LQKENI. The CDR3 has 15 amino acids. With 2 bases clipped from V and 6 bases from J, the junction kept 5 bases outside the gene matches. CDR3 loop: CASSPGTGNRQPQHF. DNA for the CDR3: TGTGCCAGCTCACCAGGGACAGGGAACCGTCAGCCCCAGCATTTT.

The chain recombines TRBV30 with TRBJ2-4; D gene unclear. The CDR3 runs 11 residues. Germline V gene lookup returns CDR1 GTSNPN and CDR2 SVGIG (reference sequence). The V and J ends lost 0 bases and 9 bases respectively, with 6 bases between them. CDR3 loop: CAWSVGPIQYF. CDR3 nucleotide sequence: TGTGCCTGGAGTGTCGGTCCCATTCAGTACTTC.

The chain couples TRBV5-4 to TRBJ2-2, with 9 bases fitting TRBD2. V shed 0 bases, J shed 5 bases, and the junction held 2 bases outside the gene matches. The CDR3 spans 15 residues. CDR1 and CDR2 (germline): SGHNT, YYREEE (reference sequence). As DNA, the CDR3 is TGTGCCAGCAGCTTGGACGCGGGGGGGACCGGGGAGCTGTTTTTT. It translates to CASSLDAGGTGELFF. Combining the CDR3 with reference TRBV5-4 and TRBJ2-2 gives the whole variable domain ETGVTQSPTHLIKTRGQQVTLRCSSQSGHNTVSWYQQALGQGPQFIFQYYREEENGRGNFPPRFSGLQFPNYSSELNVNALELDDSALYLCASSLDAGGTGELFFGEGSRLTVL.

V is TRBV4-1 and J is TRBJ2-5; 11 bases line up with TRBD2. The CDR3 is 17 residues long. Germline V CDR1 and CDR2: MGHRA, YSYEKL. J gave up 4 bases and V 4 bases, and 11 bases lay outside the gene matches. The DNA for the CDR3 is TGCGCCAGCAGCCGCCTACTAGCGGGAGTTTACCGAGAGACCCAGTACTTC. The encoded protein is CASSRLLAGVYRETQYF.

This clone appeared a single time. The genes are TRBV5-1 and TRBJ2-3, with 8 positions matching TRBD2. J lost 6 bases, V lost 1 base, and 7 bases had no gene match. Per the germline V gene, CDR1 is SGHRS and CDR2 is YFSETQ. CDR3 length equals 15 residues. The CDR3 loop is CASSLRGTSGDTQYF. CDR3 nucleotide sequence: TGCGCCAGCAGCTTGCGGGGGACTAGTGGTGATACGCAGTATTTT.

In this sample, this clone turned up once. The rearrangement links TRBV9 to TRBJ2-3, with 7 positions matching TRBD2. Germline-derived CDR1 and CDR2 are SGDLS and YYNGEE. The CDR3 is 16 residues long. V shed 0 bases, J shed 2 bases, and the junction held 6 bases outside the gene matches. The CDR3 nucleotides read TGTGCCAGCAGCGTAGAGCCCAGCGGGGCCACAGATACGCAGTATTTT. This translates into CASSVEPSGATDTQYF.

The chain uses TRBV19 and TRBJ2-7, with 9 nucleotides matching TRBD2. V was clipped by 3 bases and J by 0 bases; unmatched bases: 3. The CDR3 has 15 amino acids. Germline V lookup: CDR1 LNHDA, CDR2 SQIVND (reference sequence). In DNA form, the CDR3 reads TGTGCCAGTAGTATGGGCGGGAGGGCCTCCTACGAGCAGTACTTC. Its protein is CASSMGGRASYEQYF.

V gene TRBV9 combines with J gene TRBJ1-1; D is perhaps TRBD1 (5 bases). Trimming took 3 bases from V and 7 from J, leaving 16 bases between them. Germline lookup yields CDR1 SGDLS and CDR2 YYNGEE. The CDR3 runs to 14 residues. CDR3 residues: CASSAYDQGNEAFF. In DNA form, the CDR3 reads TGTGCCAGCAGCGCCTATGATCAGGGAAATGAAGCTTTCTTT.

The chain carries TRBV27 and TRBJ1-5, with a weak D call TRBD1 (5 bases). The CDR3 has 14 amino acids. Trimming removed 2 bases from V and 3 bases from J, with 8 bases in between. Per the germline V gene, CDR1 is MNHEY and CDR2 is SMNVEV (reference sequence). CDR3 residues: CASSLRGLNQPQHF. CDR3 in DNA: TGTGCCAGCAGTTTAAGGGGACTCAATCAGCCCCAGCATTTT.

The rearrangement joins TRBV6-1 to TRBJ2-5; 7 bases are shared with TRBD2. This CDR3 has 15 residues. V dropped 3 bases and J dropped 1; count of bases not matched to a gene: 5. The V gene's germline CDR1 is MNHNS and CDR2 SASEGT. The DNA of the CDR3 is TGTGCCAGCAGTGACCCAGCGGGGACCCAAGAGACCCAGTACTTC. Translating it yields CASSDPAGTQETQYF.

The CDR3 DNA reads as TGTGCCAGCAGCTTGGGTGGAGACGGTTTCTACGAGCAGTACTTC. Protein: CASSLGGDGFYEQYF. The chain recombines TRBV5-8 with TRBJ2-7; D gene unclear. The CDR3 is made up of 15 amino acids. Germline CDR1 SGHTS, CDR2 YDEGEE. V was shortened by 0 bases and J by 3 bases, with 13 bases between the two germline ends.

J is TRBJ2-2 and V is TRBV6-5; tentatively, D is TRBD2 (5 bases). Trimming left V 7 bases short and J 6 bases short, with 9 bases between. Per germline, CDR1 MNHEY and CDR2 SVGAGI. The CDR3 totals 12 residues. This CDR3 is CASIGGPGELFF. Here the CDR3 DNA reads TGTGCCAGCATAGGAGGTCCCGGGGAGCTGTTTTTT.

This clone has just one count. V usage is TRBV6-5 and J usage is TRBJ2-2, with 7 positions matching TRBD1. Germline assignment: CDR1 MNHEY and CDR2 SVGAGI. Unmatched junction bases numbered 4, after V lost 6 bases and J lost 6 bases. The CDR3 has 13 amino acids. The chain's CDR3 is CASREQGPGELFF. CDR3 in DNA: TGTGCCAGCAGGGAACAGGGGCCCGGGGAGCTGTTTTTT.

The V and J genes are TRBV6-6 and TRBJ1-4; D call uncertain. The CDR3 sequence is 15 residues long. Germline V gene lookup returns CDR1 MNHNY and CDR2 SVGAGI (reference sequence). The germline V and J ends were trimmed by 8 bases and 0 bases, with 13 bases remaining between them. DNA for the CDR3: TGTGCCAGCCGATCCTTGGGAGCAACTAATGAAAAACTGTTTTTT. As protein: CASRSLGATNEKLFF.

V and J are TRBV5-4 and TRBJ1-2; 7 nucleotides line up with TRBD1. Germline V gene lookup returns CDR1 SGHNT and CDR2 YYREEE (reference sequence). The V gene end was trimmed by 6 bases and the J gene end by 6 bases; junction bases not matched to a gene: 8. This CDR3 comprises 13 residues. Here the CDR3 DNA reads TGTGCCAGCAAACCGAGACAGGGAGATGGCTACACCTTC. It codes for CASKPRQGDGYTF.